Given below is one T cell receptor beta chain in context. The antigen remains undetermined. The data were obtained in a study of CXCR3-negative and CXCR3-positive naive CD8 T cells. Overall study results and limits: The level of CXCR3 expression partially decreased after cryopreservation; the majority of assays used fresh PBMCs. CXCR3-positive naive cells had more hydrophobic TRB CDR3s than CXCR3-negative naive cells.

Germline values: CDR1 MDHEN, CDR2 SYDVKM. This CDR3 comprises 16 residues. 5' RACE with UMI labels generated the TRB cDNA libraries. From its re-call of the 5' RACE reads, TCRdb lists each CDR3 protein once, without DNA. The specimen's table records around 140,000 distinct CDR3 sequences. This TCR derives from a human donor in good health. Some clones in this sample may be carry-over from other donors' samples. The genes are TRBV28 and TRBJ2-7; TCRdb gives TRBD2 as the D gene, but with no DNA this cannot be confirmed. The sample taken for sequencing was naive CXCR3+ CD8+ T cells from blood. As to subset: CD45RO-CCR7+CD27+CD95- naive CD8+ T cells expressing CXCR3 (TNR3+). This CDR3 reads CASSQAWSRGLYEQYF.